The rows below give T cell receptor beta chains drawn from one sample of a study of read filtering for tumor transcriptome and immune sequencing. TCRdb passed the reads through MiXCR, listing each CDR3 protein once. The table shows 40,000 to 50,000 distinct CDR3 sequences, with around 15% occurring only once. Sequenced input: a population of CD138-negative cells sorted from bone marrow. The receptors come from a donor at least 40 years old with multiple myeloma. Each CDR3 is given with its conserved first and last residue. The D gene is left open where the match is weak. Rows give clone size only sometimes, using once, few, many, or a class for an expanded clone.

abundance,v_gene,d_gene,j_gene,CDR3nt,CDR3aa
many,TRBV29-1,TRBD1,TRBJ1-1,TGCAGCGCCCTGGACAGGACTGAAGCTTTCTTT,CSALDRTEAFF
many,TRBV29-1,TRBD1,TRBJ2-7,TGCAGCATCCGACGGACAGGAAATTCCAGGGAGCAGTACTTC,CSIRRTGNSREQYF
once,TRBV11-3,.,TRBJ2-7,TGTGCCAGCAGCTTAGATAACCTCGGGCTAACCTACGAGCAGTACTTC,CASSLDNLGLTYEQYF
.,TRBV7-3,TRBD2,TRBJ2-1,TGTGCCAGCAGCTCACTAGCGGGAGGGCCGTTTTACAGGGAGCAGTTCTTC,CASSSLAGGPFYREQFF
many,TRBV11-2,TRBD1,TRBJ1-1,TGTGCCAGCAGCTTAGGGACAGGGGGCGAAGCTTTCTTT,CASSLGTGGEAFF
many,TRBV28,.,TRBJ2-4,TGTGCCAGCAGTTTAATCTACAAAAACATTCAGTACTTC,CASSLIYKNIQYF
many,TRBV19,.,TRBJ2-1,TGTGCCAGTAGTATTTATGACGGGGAGCAGTTCTTC,CASSIYDGEQFF
once,TRBV7-8,TRBD2,TRBJ2-1,TGTGCCAGCAGCATGCGGAGCGCGGGAGGTGGTGAGCAGTTCTTC,CASSMRSAGGGEQFF
many,TRBV10-3,.,TRBJ2-1,TGTGCCATCAGTGGCGAGCAGGGCTACAATGAGCAGTTCTTC,CAISGEQGYNEQFF
many,TRBV19,TRBD1,TRBJ2-1,TGTGCCAGTAGATCGGACAGGGCCAATTACAATGAGCAGTTCTTC,CASRSDRANYNEQFF
many,TRBV28,.,TRBJ2-7,TGTGCCAGCAGTATCCGGCCCTCCCACTACGAGCAGTACTTC,CASSIRPSHYEQYF
many,TRBV6-6,.,TRBJ2-5,TGTGCCAGCAGTTACTCGAATGTCCAAGAGACCCAGTACTTC,CASSYSNVQETQYF
medium-sized,TRBV7-9,TRBD2,TRBJ2-1,TGTGCCAGCAGCTCACGACTAGCGGGCAATGAGCAGTTCTTC,CASSSRLAGNEQFF
.,TRBV29-1,.,TRBJ2-1,TGCAGCGTTGAATCCGGGAACGACAACGGGCAGTTCTTC,CSVESGNDNGQFF
.,TRBV20-1,.,TRBJ1-2,TGCAGTTCCGAAACTCCAGAGGAAAGTGGCTATGGCTACACCTTC,CSSETPEESGYGYTF
many,TRBV28,.,TRBJ2-5,TGTGCCAGCAGTTTACAGGGCTACTGGGAGACCCAGTACTTC,CASSLQGYWETQYF
many,TRBV20-1,.,TRBJ2-7,TGCAGTGCCGAGACAGGCGGGAGCTACGAGCAGTACTTC,CSAETGGSYEQYF
.,TRBV14,.,TRBJ2-2,TGTGCCAGCAGCCCCGGACTAACGGGAGAGGCCGGGGAGCTGTTTTTT,CASSPGLTGEAGELFF
many,TRBV9,TRBD2,TRBJ2-3,TGTGCCAGCAGCGTAAGGACTAGCGGGAGCGTCGCAGATACGCAGTATTTT,CASSVRTSGSVADTQYF
.,TRBV3-1,.,TRBJ1-2,TGTGCCAGCAGCTCCGGTGCGGGGCCAGGCGGCTACACCTTC,CASSSGAGPGGYTF
many,TRBV12-3/TRBV12-4,.,TRBJ2-7,TGTGCCAGCAGTCGACTGAACGGATACGAGCAGTACTTC,CASSRLNGYEQYF
many,TRBV3-1,.,TRBJ2-1,TGTGCCAGCAGCCAATATGCGGGGAGCTCCTACAATGAGCAGTTCTTC,CASSQYAGSSYNEQFF